Following are 10 T cell receptor beta chains from one sample sequenced in a study of T cell changes during pregnancy in multiple sclerosis. Profiled with immunoSEQ multiplex PCR; TCRdb holds only in-frame clones, not every one. Here the sample spans 90,000 to 130,000 clones, about 93% being singletons. The sequencing used peripheral blood, collected in the third trimester of pregnancy. These receptors were taken from a female donor with multiple sclerosis, enrolled in a pregnancy study.

The V call is TRBV6-1, the J call TRBJ2-1, with 11 bases that match TRBD2. Looked up from germline, CDR1 is MNHNS and CDR2 is SASEGT. This CDR3 has 15 residues. V shed 3 bases, J shed 2 bases, and the junction held 0 bases outside the gene matches. CDR3 bases: TGTGCCAGCAGTGAGACTAGCGGGGCCTACAATGAGCAGTTCTTC. Residues: CASSETSGAYNEQFF.

The V and J genes are TRBV5-1 and TRBJ1-6; 7 bases match TRBD1. There are 16 residues in the CDR3. Germline V gene lookup returns CDR1 SGHRS and CDR2 YFSETQ. V shed 3 bases, J shed 7 bases, and the junction held 10 bases outside the gene matches. Here the CDR3 reads CASSSEGQTWNSPLHF. Here the CDR3 DNA reads TGCGCCAGCAGCTCCGAGGGACAGACCTGGAATTCACCCCTCCACTTT.

This rearrangement joins TRBV6-5 to TRBJ1-2, with TRBD1 as a possible D gene (5 bases). Trimming cost V 2 bases and J 4 bases, with 14 bases left between them. The CDR3 has 15 amino acids. In germline, CDR1 is MNHEY, CDR2 SVGAGI. CDR3 in DNA: TGTGCCAGCAGTTACCATGGGAGGGGACGCTATGGCTACACCTTC. As protein: CASSYHGRGRYGYTF.

The V call is TRBV6-1, the J call TRBJ2-3, with no clear D. This CDR3 has 14 residues. Germline-derived CDR1 and CDR2 are MNHNS and SASEGT. Trimming cost V 7 bases and J 0 bases, with 11 bases left between them. The CDR3 loop is CASTPMRSTDTQYF. The DNA of the CDR3 is TGTGCCAGCACCCCAATGAGGAGCACAGATACGCAGTATTTT.

This clone has just one count. The chain employs TRBV5-5 and TRBJ2-2, with 15 bases lining up with TRBD2. Per the germline V gene, CDR1 is SGHKS and CDR2 is YYEKEE (reference sequence). The CDR3 sequence is 17 residues long. V lost 1 base and J lost 6; bases outside the gene matches: 4. CDR3 region: CASSLLGLAGGAGELFF. The CDR3 DNA sequence: TGTGCCAGCAGCTTGCTGGGACTAGCGGGGGGTGCCGGGGAGCTGTTTTTT.

J is TRBJ1-3 and V is TRBV6-5; D gene uncertain. Trimming pared 2 bases from V and 2 bases from J, leaving 7 bases between. The CDR3 is made up of 14 amino acids. Germline V CDR1 and CDR2: MNHEY, SVGAGI. The CDR3, as DNA: TGTGCCAGCAGTTACGAGGGAACTGGAAACACCATATATTTT. Its protein product is CASSYEGTGNTIYF.

This chain joins TRBV5-5 and TRBJ1-1, with D uncertain. V lost 1 base and J lost 0, with 4 bases in between. CDR1 is SGHKS and CDR2 is YYEKEE in the germline V gene (reference sequence). The CDR3 length is 13 residues. The DNA for the CDR3 is TGTGCCAGCAGCTTGTCAGTGAACACTGAAGCTTTCTTT. Amino acid sequence: CASSLSVNTEAFF.

The genes are TRBV5-4 and TRBJ1-1; TRBD1 might be the D (6 bases). Germline assignment: CDR1 SGHNT and CDR2 YYREEE (reference sequence). The ends were cut back, 0 bases at V and 4 bases at J, with 7 bases in the middle. The CDR3 totals 13 residues. CDR3 DNA sequence: TGTGCCAGCAGCTTGGACAGGGCCACTGAAGCTTTCTTT. Translating it yields CASSLDRATEAFF. Based on the CDR3 plus reference TRBV5-4 and TRBJ1-1, the full variable domain is ETGVTQSPTHLIKTRGQQVTLRCSSQSGHNTVSWYQQALGQGPQFIFQYYREEENGRGNFPPRFSGLQFPNYSSELNVNALELDDSALYLCASSLDRATEAFFGQGTRLTVV.

This chain uses TRBV4-1 with TRBJ2-1, with TRBD2 matching 15 bases. Trimming cost V 4 bases and J 4 bases; bases outside gene matches: 2. Germline V gene data show CDR1 as MGHRA and CDR2 as YSYEKL. The CDR3 has 16 residues. CDR3 nucleotides: TGCGCCAGCAGCCGGGGACTAGCGGGGGGTTACAATGAGCAGTTCTTC. It is translated as CASSRGLAGGYNEQFF.

This CDR3 is CASSMRGLAEGSDEQFF. The CDR3 DNA follows: TGTGCCAGTAGTATGCGAGGACTAGCGGAGGGATCGGATGAGCAGTTCTTC. The J gene is TRBJ2-1, the V gene TRBV19; 10 bases match TRBD2. Germline CDR1 and CDR2: LNHDA and SQIVND (reference sequence). The trim removed 3 bases at V and 8 bases at J, leaving 13 bases unmatched. The CDR3 consists of 17 residues. The complete variable domain, with remaining parts taken from reference TRBV19 and TRBJ2-1, reads DGGITQSPKYLFRKEGQNVTLSCEQNLNHDAMYWYRQDPGQGLRLIYYSQIVNDFQKGDIAEGYSVSREKKESFPLTVTSAQKNPTAFYLCASSMRGLAEGSDEQFFGPGTRLTVL.